This is a list of T cell receptor beta chains from one sample in a study of T cells after yellow fever vaccination. One entry per CDR3 protein results from TCRdb running MiXCR on the 5' RACE reads. The sample shows 200,000 to 250,000 distinct CDR3 sequences, about 3% of them seen only once. Sequencing used CD4+ T cells sorted from PBMCs, obtained 10 days after the yellow fever booster vaccination. Every receptor here comes from a man aged 18 to 30 who received the YFV17D yellow fever vaccine. Each CDR3 is given with its conserved first and last residue. A D gene is named only where the DNA matches it firmly. The listing skips clone size in some rows; elsewhere it reads once, few, many or a size class.

j_call d_call clone_size v_call cdr3_aa cdr3_nt
TRBJ2-3 TRBD2 few TRBV11-2 CASSPPQRGGTDTQYF TGTGCCAGCAGCCCGCCCCAACGGGGGGGCACAGATACGCAGTATTTT
TRBJ1-4 - - TRBV4-3 CASSQDSRSALFF TGCGCCAGCAGCCAAGATTCGAGGAGCGCACTGTTTTTT
TRBJ1-2 - few TRBV12-3/TRBV12-4 CASTRGGASYGYTF TGTGCCAGCACCCGGGGGGGCGCGAGCTATGGCTACACCTTC
TRBJ2-1 TRBD2 many TRBV5-1 CASSLGLADNEQFF TGCGCCAGCAGCTTGGGACTAGCGGACAATGAGCAGTTCTTC
TRBJ2-7 - few TRBV7-2 CASSLDLRLGRTYEQYF TGTGCCAGCAGCTTAGATCTACGTCTTGGCCGAACCTACGAGCAGTACTTC
TRBJ1-3 - few TRBV3-1 CASSPGGSGNTIYF TGTGCCAGCAGCCCGGGGGGCTCTGGAAACACCATATATTTT
TRBJ2-7 - - TRBV12-3/TRBV12-4 CASSFLNAHEQYF TGTGCCAGCAGTTTCCTGAACGCCCACGAGCAGTACTTC
TRBJ1-2 TRBD1 many TRBV12-3/TRBV12-4 CASRRTGGGYTF TGTGCCAGCAGGCGGACAGGGGGCGGCTACACCTTC
TRBJ2-3 - many TRBV7-3 CASSSTGPTDTQYF TGTGCCAGCAGCTCGACGGGGCCCACAGATACGCAGTATTTT
TRBJ1-6 - - TRBV19 CASSPRGSSYNSPLHF TGTGCCAGTAGTCCCCGTGGGAGCTCCTATAATTCACCCCTCCACTTT
TRBJ2-3 TRBD2 - TRBV9 CASSVDPSSGGADTQYF TGTGCCAGCAGCGTGGACCCTTCTAGCGGGGGGGCGGATACGCAGTATTTT
TRBJ2-5 - - TRBV29-1 CSVEGQPWETQYF TGCAGCGTTGAAGGACAGCCTTGGGAGACCCAGTACTTC
TRBJ1-5 - - TRBV7-8 CASSSGQPNQPQHF TGTGCCAGCAGCTCAGGACAGCCCAATCAGCCCCAGCATTTT
TRBJ1-1 - many TRBV9 CASSGGAREAFF TGTGCCAGCAGCGGGGGGGCGCGTGAAGCTTTCTTT
TRBJ1-1 - many TRBV3-1 CASSQDVTRGYTEAFF TGTGCCAGCAGCCAAGATGTGACCCGGGGGTACACTGAAGCTTTCTTT
TRBJ2-4 TRBD1 few TRBV28 CASSNQGAQAKNIQYF TGTGCCAGCAGTAATCAGGGGGCGCAGGCCAAAAACATTCAGTACTTC
TRBJ2-4 - many TRBV6-2/TRBV6-3 CASSYDSYVAKNIQYF TGTGCCAGCAGTTACGACAGCTACGTAGCCAAAAACATTCAGTACTTC
TRBJ2-3 TRBD1 few TRBV6-1 CASTDRGADTQYF TGTGCCAGCACAGACAGGGGCGCAGATACGCAGTATTTT
TRBJ1-6 TRBD1 many TRBV20-1 CSAARSTGEVAPLHF TGCAGTGCTGCCCGCTCAACAGGGGAAGTGGCACCCCTCCACTTT
TRBJ2-1 TRBD2 many TRBV7-6 CASGTSPWDEQFF TGTGCCAGCGGGACTAGCCCTTGGGATGAGCAGTTCTTC
TRBJ1-1 TRBD1 few TRBV6-2/TRBV6-3 CASRVQGLNTEAFF TGTGCCAGCAGGGTACAGGGGCTGAACACTGAAGCTTTCTTT
TRBJ2-3 - many TRBV2 CASSENRRGTDTQYF TGTGCCAGCAGTGAAAATAGGCGGGGCACAGATACGCAGTATTTT
TRBJ2-2 - many TRBV5-1 CASSFSLSGSGELFF TGCGCCAGCAGCTTTTCGTTGAGTGGGTCCGGGGAGCTGTTTTTT
TRBJ1-2 - - TRBV5-6 CASSSRPTGVYGYTF TGTGCCAGCAGCTCCCGACCGACGGGCGTCTATGGCTACACCTTC
TRBJ2-3 TRBD2 few TRBV3-1 CASSPETSGGFTDTQYF TGTGCCAGCAGCCCGGAGACTAGCGGGGGATTCACAGATACGCAGTATTTT
TRBJ1-2 - - TRBV12-3/TRBV12-4 CASTPAGGGGHTF TGTGCCAGCACCCCAGCGGGGGGGGGTGGCCACACCTTC
TRBJ2-3 TRBD1 few TRBV27 CASGQGPGTDTQYF TGTGCCAGCGGACAGGGGCCAGGCACAGATACGCAGTATTTT
TRBJ2-6 - few TRBV6-2/TRBV6-3 CASSSGGGSGANVLTF TGTGCCAGCAGTTCCGGGGGCGGATCTGGGGCCAACGTCCTGACTTTC
TRBJ2-3 TRBD2 many TRBV6-4 CASQTSGGLRDTQYF TGTGCCAGCCAAACTAGCGGGGGCCTCCGGGATACGCAGTATTTT
TRBJ2-5 - few TRBV18 CASSPGPETQYF TGTGCCAGCTCACCCGGCCCAGAGACCCAGTACTTC
TRBJ1-2 TRBD1 - TRBV7-8 CASSLAGQADAHTF TGTGCCAGCAGCCTAGCGGGACAGGCAGATGCTCACACCTTC
TRBJ1-4 - few TRBV29-1 CSHSGDNEKLFF TGCAGCCACTCAGGAGATAATGAAAAACTGTTTTTT
TRBJ2-6 - - TRBV10-3 CAISGPGPGANVLTF TGTGCCATCAGTGGTCCGGGGCCTGGGGCCAACGTCCTGACTTTC
TRBJ1-1 - few TRBV7-8 CASSRLGGLPRDTEAFF TGTGCCAGCAGCCGACTCGGGGGTTTACCGAGGGACACTGAAGCTTTCTTT
TRBJ1-6 - - TRBV9 CASSVGGSGTSPLHF TGTGCCAGCAGCGTAGGAGGATCCGGAACTTCACCCCTCCACTTT
TRBJ1-4 - many TRBV11-2 CASSQDGPTNEKLFF TGTGCCAGCAGCCAGGACGGACCAACTAATGAAAAACTGTTTTTT
TRBJ2-5 - many TRBV5-1 CASSSTPQETQYF TGCGCCAGCAGCTCGACACCCCAAGAGACCCAGTACTTC
TRBJ2-7 - few TRBV28 CASCLGGYEQYF TGTGCCAGCTGCTTGGGAGGTTACGAGCAGTACTTC
TRBJ1-3 - - TRBV7-9 CASSLDYDTIYF TGTGCCAGCAGCTTGGACTACGACACCATATATTTT
TRBJ1-1 - few TRBV20-1 CSARDLEGFTEAFF TGCAGTGCTAGAGATTTGGAGGGGTTCACTGAAGCTTTCTTT
TRBJ1-1 TRBD1 - TRBV5-1 CASSFLDRGTEAFF TGCGCCAGCAGCTTCCTGGACAGGGGAACTGAAGCTTTCTTT
TRBJ1-1 - many TRBV7-2 CASSPDTVNTEAFF TGTGCCAGCAGCCCCGATACAGTGAACACTGAAGCTTTCTTT
TRBJ2-2 TRBD1 - TRBV5-1 CASSSGGQSNTGELFF TGCGCCAGCAGCTCAGGGGGACAGTCCAACACCGGGGAGCTGTTTTTT
TRBJ2-7 - few TRBV14 CASSPLAGSSYEQYF TGTGCCAGCAGCCCCCTGGCGGGTAGCTCCTACGAGCAGTACTTC
TRBJ2-7 TRBD2 few TRBV20-1 CSARGTSGVEQYF TGCAGTGCTAGAGGGACTAGCGGGGTTGAGCAGTACTTC
TRBJ1-3 TRBD1 many TRBV6-1 CASSTLRDRGYRSGNTIYF TGTGCCAGCAGTACTCTACGGGACAGGGGATATCGCTCTGGAAACACCATATATTTT
TRBJ2-1 TRBD2 many TRBV7-3 CASSILAGPVNEQFF TGTGCCAGCAGCATACTAGCGGGGCCGGTTAATGAGCAGTTCTTC
TRBJ1-6 TRBD1 many TRBV6-5 CASSYGATDRGSPLHF TGTGCCAGCAGTTACGGGGCAACAGACAGGGGGTCACCCCTCCACTTT